This T cell receptor (beta chain) was recorded in a study of Ad26.COV2.S vaccination and SARS-CoV-2 variants. Some clones are missing from TCRdb's copy, which holds only in-frame ones; the method was immunoSEQ multiplex PCR. The profile covers about 450,000 clones, with 85% to 90% appearing a single time and just over 2.5% taken by the ten largest. This clone came up a few times. The treatment denotes: some 20 received Ad26.COV2.S at low or high dose, single or two shots; roughly five received placebo; per-sample allocation not given. At day 63 after the first vaccine or placebo injection, samples were drawn. What was given as vaccine was an Ad26 vector encoding Wuhan-strain SARS-CoV-2 spike. The CDR3 extends over 14 amino acids. Germline V gives CDR1 MNHEY, CDR2 SVGAGI. Trimming removed 5 bases from V and 0 bases from J, with 10 bases in between.

The TCR sequence derives from a person aged 18-65 years who received the Ad26.COV2.S COVID-19 vaccine or a placebo. The rearrangement uses TRBV6-5 and TRBJ1-2; tentative D call: TRBD1 (5 bases). The input for sequencing was peripheral blood, taken in a trial of Ad26.COV2.S vaccine versus placebo. CDR3 protein: CASSPDSPNYGYTF. As DNA, the CDR3 is TGTGCCAGCAGTCCCGACAGCCCTAACTATGGCTACACCTTC.